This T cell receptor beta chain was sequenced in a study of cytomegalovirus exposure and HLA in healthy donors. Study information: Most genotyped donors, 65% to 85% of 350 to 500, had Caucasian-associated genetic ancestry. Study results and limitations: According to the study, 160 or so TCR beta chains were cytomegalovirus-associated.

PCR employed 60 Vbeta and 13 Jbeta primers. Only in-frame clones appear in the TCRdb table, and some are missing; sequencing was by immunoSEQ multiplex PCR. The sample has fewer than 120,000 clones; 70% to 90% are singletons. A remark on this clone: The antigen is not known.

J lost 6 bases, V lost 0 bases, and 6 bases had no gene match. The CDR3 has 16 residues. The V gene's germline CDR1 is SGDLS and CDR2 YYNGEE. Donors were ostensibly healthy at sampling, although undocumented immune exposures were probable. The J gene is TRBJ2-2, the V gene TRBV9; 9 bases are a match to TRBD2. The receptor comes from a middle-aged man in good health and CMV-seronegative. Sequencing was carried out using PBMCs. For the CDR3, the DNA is TGTGCCAGCAGCGTAGGCCAGCGGGGGGTGGCCGGGGAGCTGTTTTTT. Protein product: CASSVGQRGVAGELFF.